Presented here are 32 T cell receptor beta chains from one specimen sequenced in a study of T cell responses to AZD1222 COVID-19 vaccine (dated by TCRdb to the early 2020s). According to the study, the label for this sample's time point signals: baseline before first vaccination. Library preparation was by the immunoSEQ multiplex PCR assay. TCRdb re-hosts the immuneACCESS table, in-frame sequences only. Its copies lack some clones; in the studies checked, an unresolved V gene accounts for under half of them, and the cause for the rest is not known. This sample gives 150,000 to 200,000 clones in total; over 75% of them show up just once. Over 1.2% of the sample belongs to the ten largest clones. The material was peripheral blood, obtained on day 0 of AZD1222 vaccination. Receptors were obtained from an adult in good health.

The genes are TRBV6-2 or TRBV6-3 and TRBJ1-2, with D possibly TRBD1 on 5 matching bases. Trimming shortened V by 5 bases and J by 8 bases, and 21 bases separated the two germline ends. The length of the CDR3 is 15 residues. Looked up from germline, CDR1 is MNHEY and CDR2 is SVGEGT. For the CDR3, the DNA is TGTGCCAGCAGTCGACTGGACATCTCCCGGGGCGGCTACACCTTC. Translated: CASSRLDISRGGYTF.

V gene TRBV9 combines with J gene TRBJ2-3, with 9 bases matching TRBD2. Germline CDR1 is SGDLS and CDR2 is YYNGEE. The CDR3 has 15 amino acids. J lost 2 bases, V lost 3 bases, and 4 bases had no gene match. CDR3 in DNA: TGTGCCAGCAGCGCTAGCGGGGTATTCACAGATACGCAGTATTTT. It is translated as CASSASGVFTDTQYF.

CDR3 DNA: TGCGCCAGCAGCCAAGCCCACAGGGGTTGCAACACTGAAGCTTTCTTT. As protein: CASSQAHRGCNTEAFF. V usage is TRBV5-1 and J usage is TRBJ1-1; 7 bases map to TRBD1. Trimming took 4 bases from V and 2 from J; bases not matched to a gene: 11. The CDR3 contains 16 residues. Per germline, CDR1 SGHRS and CDR2 YFSETQ.

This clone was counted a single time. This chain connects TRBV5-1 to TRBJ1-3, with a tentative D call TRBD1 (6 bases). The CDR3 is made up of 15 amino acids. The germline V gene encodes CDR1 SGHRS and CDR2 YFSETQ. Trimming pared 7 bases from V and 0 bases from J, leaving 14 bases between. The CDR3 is CASRQGQSSGNTIYF. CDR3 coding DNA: TGCGCCAGCCGACAAGGACAGTCCTCTGGAAACACCATATATTTT.

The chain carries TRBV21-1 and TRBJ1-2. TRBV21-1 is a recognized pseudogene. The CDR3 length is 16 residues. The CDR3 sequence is CASSKAVADRSYGYTF. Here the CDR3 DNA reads TGTGCCAGCAGCAAAGCGGTAGCGGATCGAAGCTATGGCTACACCTTC.

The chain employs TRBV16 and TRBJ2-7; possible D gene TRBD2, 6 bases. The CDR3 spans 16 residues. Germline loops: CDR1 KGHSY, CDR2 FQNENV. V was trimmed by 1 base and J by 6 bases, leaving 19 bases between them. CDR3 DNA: TGTGCCAGCAGCCAATTGGGAGGAAGCCTCCTACTCGAGCAGTACTTC. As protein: CASSQLGGSLLLEQYF.

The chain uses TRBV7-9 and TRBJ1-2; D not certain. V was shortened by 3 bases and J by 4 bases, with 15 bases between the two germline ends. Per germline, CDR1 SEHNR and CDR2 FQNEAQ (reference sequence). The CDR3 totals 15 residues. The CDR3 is CASSLEAGGIYGYTF. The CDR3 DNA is TGTGCCAGCAGCTTGGAGGCGGGAGGCATCTATGGCTACACCTTC.

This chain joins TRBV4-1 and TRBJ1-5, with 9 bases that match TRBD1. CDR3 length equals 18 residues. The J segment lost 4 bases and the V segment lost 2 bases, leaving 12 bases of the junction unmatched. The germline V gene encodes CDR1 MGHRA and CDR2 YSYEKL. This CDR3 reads CASSQQLLPGTGNQPQHF. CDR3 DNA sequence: TGCGCCAGCAGCCAACAGCTGCTCCCCGGGACAGGGAATCAGCCCCAGCATTTT.

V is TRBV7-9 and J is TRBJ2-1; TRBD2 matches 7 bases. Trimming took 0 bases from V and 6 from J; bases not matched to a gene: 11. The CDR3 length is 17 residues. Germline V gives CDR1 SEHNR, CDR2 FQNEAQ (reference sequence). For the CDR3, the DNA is TGTGCCAGCAGCTTAGCGGTGGGAGGGCTTGGGGCCAATGAGCAGTTCTTC. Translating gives CASSLAVGGLGANEQFF.

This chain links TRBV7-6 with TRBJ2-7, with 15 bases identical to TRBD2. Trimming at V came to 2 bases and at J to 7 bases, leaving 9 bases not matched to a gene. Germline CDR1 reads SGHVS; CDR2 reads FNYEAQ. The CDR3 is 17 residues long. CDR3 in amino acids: CASSLTGTSGGLAEQYF. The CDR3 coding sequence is TGTGCCAGCAGCTTAACCGGGACTAGCGGGGGGTTGGCAGAGCAGTACTTC.

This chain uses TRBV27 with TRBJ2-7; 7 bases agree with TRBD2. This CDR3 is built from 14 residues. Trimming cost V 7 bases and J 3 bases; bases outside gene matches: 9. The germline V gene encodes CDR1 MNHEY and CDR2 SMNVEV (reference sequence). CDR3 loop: CASKRGGGVYEQYF. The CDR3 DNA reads TGTGCCAGCAAGCGCGGGGGAGGGGTCTACGAGCAGTACTTC.

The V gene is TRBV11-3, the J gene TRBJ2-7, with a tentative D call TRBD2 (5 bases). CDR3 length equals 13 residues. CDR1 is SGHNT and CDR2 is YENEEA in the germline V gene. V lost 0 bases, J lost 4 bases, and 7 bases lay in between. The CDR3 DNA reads TGTGCCAGCAGCTTAGAATCGGGGTACGAGCAGTACTTC. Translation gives CASSLESGYEQYF.

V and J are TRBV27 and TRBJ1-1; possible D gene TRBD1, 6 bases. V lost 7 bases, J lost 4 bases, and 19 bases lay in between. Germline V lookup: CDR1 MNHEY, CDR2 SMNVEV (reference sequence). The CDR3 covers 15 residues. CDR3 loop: CASTISAGTITEAFF. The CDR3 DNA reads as TGTGCCAGCACCATATCAGCCGGGACAATCACTGAAGCTTTCTTT.

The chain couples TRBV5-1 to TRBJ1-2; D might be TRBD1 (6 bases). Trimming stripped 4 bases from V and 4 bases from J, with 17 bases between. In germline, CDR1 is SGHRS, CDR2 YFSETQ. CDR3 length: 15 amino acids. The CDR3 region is CASSMGAGLAYGYTF. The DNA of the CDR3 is TGCGCCAGCAGCATGGGGGCAGGGCTGGCCTATGGCTACACCTTC.

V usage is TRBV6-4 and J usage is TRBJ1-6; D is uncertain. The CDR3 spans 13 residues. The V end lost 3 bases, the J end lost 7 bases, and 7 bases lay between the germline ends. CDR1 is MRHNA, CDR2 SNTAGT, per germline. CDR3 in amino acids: CASSEQRNSPLHF. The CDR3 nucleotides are TGTGCCAGCAGTGAACAGAGAAATTCACCCCTCCACTTT.

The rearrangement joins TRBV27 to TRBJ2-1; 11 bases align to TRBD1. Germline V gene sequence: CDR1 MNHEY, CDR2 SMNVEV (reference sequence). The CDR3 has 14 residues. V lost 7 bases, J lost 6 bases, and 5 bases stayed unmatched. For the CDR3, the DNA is TGTGCCAGCACCCGGGACAGGGGGAGCAATGAGCAGTTCTTC. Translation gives CASTRDRGSNEQFF.

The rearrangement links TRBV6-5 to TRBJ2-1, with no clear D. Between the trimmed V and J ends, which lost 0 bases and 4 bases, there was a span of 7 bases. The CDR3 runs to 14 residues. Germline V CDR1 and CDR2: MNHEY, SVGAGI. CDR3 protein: CASSYSSRYNEQFF. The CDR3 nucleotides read TGTGCCAGCAGTTACTCGAGTCGGTACAATGAGCAGTTCTTC.

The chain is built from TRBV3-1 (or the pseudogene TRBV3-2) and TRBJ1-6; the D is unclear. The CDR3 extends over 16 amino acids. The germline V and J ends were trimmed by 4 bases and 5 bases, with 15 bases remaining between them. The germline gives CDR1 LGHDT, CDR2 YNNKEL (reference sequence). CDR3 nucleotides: TGTGCCAGCAGCCGCTCCCGGCGGGGAAATAATTCACCCCTCCACTTT. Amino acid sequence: CASSRSRRGNNSPLHF.

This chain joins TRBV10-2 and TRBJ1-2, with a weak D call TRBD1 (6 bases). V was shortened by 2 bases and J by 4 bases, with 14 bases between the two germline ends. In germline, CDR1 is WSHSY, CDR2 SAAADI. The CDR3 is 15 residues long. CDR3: CASSEGGGAGYGYTF. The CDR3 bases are TGCGCCAGCAGTGAGGGGGGGGGCGCGGGCTATGGCTACACCTTC.

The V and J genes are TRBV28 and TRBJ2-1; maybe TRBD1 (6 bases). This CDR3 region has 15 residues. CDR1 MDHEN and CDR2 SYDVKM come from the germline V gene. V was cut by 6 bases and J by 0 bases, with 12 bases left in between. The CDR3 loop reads CASREQGGSYNEQFF. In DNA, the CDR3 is TGTGCCAGCAGGGAGCAAGGGGGCTCCTACAATGAGCAGTTCTTC.

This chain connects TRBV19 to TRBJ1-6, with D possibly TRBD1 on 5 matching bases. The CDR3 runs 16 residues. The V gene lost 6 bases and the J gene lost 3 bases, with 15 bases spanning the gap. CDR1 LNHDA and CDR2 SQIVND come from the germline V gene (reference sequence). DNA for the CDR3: TGTGCCAGTAGGGTCGGGACGGAGGTCTATAATTCACCCCTCCACTTT. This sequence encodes CASRVGTEVYNSPLHF. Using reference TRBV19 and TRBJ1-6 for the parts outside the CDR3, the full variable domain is DGGITQSPKYLFRKEGQNVTLSCEQNLNHDAMYWYRQDPGQGLRLIYYSQIVNDFQKGDIAEGYSVSREKKESFPLTVTSAQKNPTAFYLCASRVGTEVYNSPLHFGNGTRLTVT.

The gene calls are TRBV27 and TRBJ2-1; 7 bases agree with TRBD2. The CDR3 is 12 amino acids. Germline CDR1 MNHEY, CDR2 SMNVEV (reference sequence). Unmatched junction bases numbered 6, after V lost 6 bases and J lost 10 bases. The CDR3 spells CASSWGGREQFF. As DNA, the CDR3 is TGTGCCAGCAGCTGGGGGGGGAGGGAGCAGTTCTTC.

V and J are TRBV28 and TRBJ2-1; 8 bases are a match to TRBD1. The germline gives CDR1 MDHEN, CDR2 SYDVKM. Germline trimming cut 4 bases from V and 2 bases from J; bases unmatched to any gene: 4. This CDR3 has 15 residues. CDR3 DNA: TGTGCCAGCAGTTCAGGGGGCCTCCCCTACAATGAGCAGTTCTTC. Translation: CASSSGGLPYNEQFF. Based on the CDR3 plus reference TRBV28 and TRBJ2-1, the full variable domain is DVKVTQSSRYLVKRTGEKVFLECVQDMDHENMFWYRQDPGLGLRLIYFSYDVKMKEKGDIPEGYSVSREKKERFSLILESASTNQTSMYLCASSSGGLPYNEQFFGPGTRLTVL.

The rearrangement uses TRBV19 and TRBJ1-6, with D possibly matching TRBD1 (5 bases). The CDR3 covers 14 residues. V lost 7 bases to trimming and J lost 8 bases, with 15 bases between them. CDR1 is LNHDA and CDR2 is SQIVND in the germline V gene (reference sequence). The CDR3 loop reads CASTLNRSHSPLHF. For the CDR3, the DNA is TGTGCCAGTACCCTCAACAGGTCCCATTCACCCCTCCACTTT.

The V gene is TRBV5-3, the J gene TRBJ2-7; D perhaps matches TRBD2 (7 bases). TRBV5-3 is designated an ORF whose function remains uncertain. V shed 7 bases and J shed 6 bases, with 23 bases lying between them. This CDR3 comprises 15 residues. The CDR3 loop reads CARPPDRAGEGEQYF. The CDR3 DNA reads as TGTGCCAGACCACCCGACCGGGCAGGGGAGGGCGAGCAGTACTTC.

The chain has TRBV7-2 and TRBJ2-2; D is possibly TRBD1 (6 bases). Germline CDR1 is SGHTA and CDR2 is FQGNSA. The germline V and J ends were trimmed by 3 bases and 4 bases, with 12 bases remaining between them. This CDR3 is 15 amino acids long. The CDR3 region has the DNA TGTGCCAGCAGCTTCCACAGGGCGCCCACCGGGGAGCTGTTTTTT. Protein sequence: CASSFHRAPTGELFF.

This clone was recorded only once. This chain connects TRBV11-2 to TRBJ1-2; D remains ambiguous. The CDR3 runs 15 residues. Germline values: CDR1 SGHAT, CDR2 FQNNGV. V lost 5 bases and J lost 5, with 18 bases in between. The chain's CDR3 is CASSPPGSALYGYTF. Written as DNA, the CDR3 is TGTGCCAGCAGCCCCCCCGGATCGGCTCTTTATGGCTACACCTTC.

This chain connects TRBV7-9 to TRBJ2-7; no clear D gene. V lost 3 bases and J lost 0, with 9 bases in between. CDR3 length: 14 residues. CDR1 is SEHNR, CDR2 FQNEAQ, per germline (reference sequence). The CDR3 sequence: CASSFPADSYEQYF. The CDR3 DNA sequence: TGTGCCAGCAGCTTTCCGGCGGACTCCTACGAGCAGTACTTC.

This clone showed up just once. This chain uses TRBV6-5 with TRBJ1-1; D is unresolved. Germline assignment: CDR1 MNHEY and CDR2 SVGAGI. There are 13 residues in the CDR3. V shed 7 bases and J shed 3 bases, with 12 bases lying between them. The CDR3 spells CASIGWPDTEAFF. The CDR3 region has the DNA TGTGCCAGCATTGGCTGGCCCGACACTGAAGCTTTCTTT.

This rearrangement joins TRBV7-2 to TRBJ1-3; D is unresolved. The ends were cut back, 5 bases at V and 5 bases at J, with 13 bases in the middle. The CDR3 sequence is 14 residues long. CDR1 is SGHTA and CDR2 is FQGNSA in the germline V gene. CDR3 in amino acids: CASSKEQNRNTIYF. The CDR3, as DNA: TGTGCCAGCAGCAAGGAGCAAAACCGAAACACCATATATTTT.

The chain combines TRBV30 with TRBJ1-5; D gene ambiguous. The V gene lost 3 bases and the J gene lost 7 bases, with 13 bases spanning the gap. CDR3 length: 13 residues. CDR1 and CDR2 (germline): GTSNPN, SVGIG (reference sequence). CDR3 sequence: CAWSRNIGQPQHF. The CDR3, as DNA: TGTGCCTGGAGCCGCAACATAGGACAGCCCCAGCATTTT.

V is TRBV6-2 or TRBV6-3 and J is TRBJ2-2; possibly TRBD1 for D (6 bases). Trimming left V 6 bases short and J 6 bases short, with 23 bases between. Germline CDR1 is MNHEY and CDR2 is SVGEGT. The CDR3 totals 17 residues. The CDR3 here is CASSPSWTAMTAGELFF. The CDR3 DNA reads TGTGCCAGCAGCCCTTCTTGGACAGCAATGACGGCCGGGGAGCTGTTTTTT.